Below, 14 T cell receptor beta chains from the same sample are listed, as sequenced in a study of OX40 agonist ivuxolimab in advanced cancers. Assay: immunoSEQ multiplex PCR; the TCRdb copy retains only in-frame clones and omits some. This table has tens of thousands of clones, around 90% appearing once. This specimen consisted of CD4+ or CD8+ T cells sorted from blood, obtained in a trial of the OX40 agonist ivuxolimab. The receptor source for this set is an adult with an advanced solid tumor such as melanoma, head and neck, liver or kidney cancer.

The chain carries TRBV28 and TRBJ2-1, with D perhaps given as TRBD1 or TRBD2 (5 bases each). This CDR3 is built from 12 residues. The germline CDR1 and CDR2 sequences are MDHEN and SYDVKM. V was cut by 7 bases and J by 10 bases, with 14 bases left in between. The CDR3 DNA follows: TGTGCCAGCACTACGGGGCTGATGGAGCAGTTCTTC. Translation: CASTTGLMEQFF.

The chain's CDR3 is CASSPVLVGYEQYF. The CDR3 coding sequence is TGTGCCAGCTCACCAGTCCTAGTTGGCTACGAGCAGTACTTC. The rearrangement links TRBV18 to TRBJ2-7, with D unclear. The ends were cut back, 2 bases at V and 3 bases at J, with 11 bases in the middle. CDR3 length: 14 amino acids. The germline CDR1 and CDR2 sequences are KGHSH and LQKENI.

V usage is TRBV11-2 and J usage is TRBJ1-3; D gene ambiguous. The germline V gene encodes CDR1 SGHAT and CDR2 FQNNGV. The CDR3 is made up of 18 amino acids. Deletions cut 2 bases from V and 0 bases from J, with 17 bases between. The CDR3 sequence is CASSLSRGTRSSGNTIYF. CDR3 bases: TGTGCCAGCAGCTTAAGTCGCGGAACCAGGAGCTCTGGAAACACCATATATTTT.

The V gene is TRBV10-3, the J gene TRBJ2-7, with 10 bases fitting TRBD1. This CDR3 has 12 residues. CDR1 and CDR2 (germline): ENHRY, SYGVKD. Trimming removed 9 bases from V and 4 bases from J; junction bases left unmatched: 3. CDR3 nucleotide sequence: TGTGCCATTGGGGACAGGGGATACGAGCAGTACTTC. It is translated as CAIGDRGYEQYF.

The chain is built from TRBV2 and TRBJ1-3; D gene unclear. Germline V CDR1 and CDR2: SNHLY, FYNNEI. Trimming took 7 bases from V and 0 from J, leaving 4 bases between them. The CDR3 runs to 12 residues. The CDR3 DNA reads TGTGCCAGCATTAGCTCTGGAAACACCATATATTTT. Its protein is CASISSGNTIYF.

The genes are TRBV28 and TRBJ2-2, with D tentatively TRBD2 (6 bases). CDR3 length: 13 amino acids. Deletions cut 8 bases from V and 6 bases from J, with 13 bases between. Germline loops: CDR1 MDHEN, CDR2 SYDVKM. The CDR3 coding sequence is TGTGCCAGCCGCCCCGGAGGGCCCGGGGAGCTGTTTTTT. Its protein is CASRPGGPGELFF.

The V gene is TRBV4-1, the J gene TRBJ2-2; D possibly corresponds to TRBD2 (5 bases). Trimming stripped 0 bases from V and 4 bases from J, with 12 bases between. Germline V CDR1 and CDR2: MGHRA, YSYEKL. The CDR3 consists of 16 residues. The CDR3 protein is CASSQDLAVPTGELFF. CDR3 bases: TGCGCCAGCAGCCAAGATCTAGCAGTCCCCACCGGGGAGCTGTTTTTT.

The chain has TRBV2 and TRBJ1-2; TRBD1 is a possible D gene (6 bases). This CDR3 spans 15 amino acids. CDR1 and CDR2 from the germline V gene are SNHLY and FYNNEI. V gave up 1 base and J gave up 7 bases, with 16 bases separating them. The CDR3 protein is CASSEVGYGGPGYTF. The CDR3 DNA is TGTGCCAGCAGTGAAGTTGGTTACGGGGGCCCTGGCTACACCTTC. Combining the CDR3 with reference TRBV2 and TRBJ1-2 gives the whole variable domain EPEVTQTPSHQVTQMGQEVILRCVPISNHLYFYWYRQILGQKVEFLVSFYNNEISEKSEIFDDQFSVERPDGSNFTLKIRSTKLEDSAMYFCASSEVGYGGPGYTFGSGTRLTVV.

The chain couples TRBV7-2 to TRBJ2-1; a weak D match, TRBD1 (6 bases). Germline V gene data show CDR1 as SGHTA and CDR2 as FQGNSA. This CDR3 has 15 residues. V shed 3 bases and J shed 1 base, with 10 bases lying between them. CDR3 bases: TGTGCCAGCAGCTTCGGCAGGGGTTCCTACAATGAGCAGTTCTTC. Amino acids: CASSFGRGSYNEQFF.

This clone showed up just once. The chain carries TRBV10-3 and TRBJ2-1; D is uncertain. This CDR3 is 17 amino acids long. Trimming cost V 3 bases and J 0 bases, with 15 bases left between them. Germline loops: CDR1 ENHRY, CDR2 SYGVKD. The CDR3 coding sequence is TGTGCCATCAGTGACCCGGCTGCGAGGACCTCCTACAATGAGCAGTTCTTC. This translates into CAISDPAARTSYNEQFF.

The V gene is TRBV5-1, the J gene TRBJ1-2; tentative D call: TRBD1 (6 bases). The germline CDR1 and CDR2 sequences are SGHRS and YFSETQ. This CDR3 comprises 15 residues. V lost 0 bases, J lost 3 bases, and 12 bases lay in between. The CDR3 DNA is TGCGCCAGCAGCTTGGAGGGGGGCGCCGACTATGGCTACACCTTC. The encoded protein is CASSLEGGADYGYTF.

This clone was counted a single time. The chain employs TRBV7-9 and TRBJ2-4; tentative D call: TRBD2 (5 bases). Germline loops: CDR1 SEHNR, CDR2 FQNEAQ (reference sequence). The CDR3 is 14 residues long. Deletions cut 1 base from V and 7 bases from J, with 11 bases between. The CDR3 region has the DNA TGTGCCAGCAGCTTAGATCTAGCCCAGAACATTCAGTACTTC. Its translation: CASSLDLAQNIQYF.

The rearrangement joins TRBV27 to TRBJ2-6, with D possibly being TRBD1 (6 bases). Trimming shortened V by 3 bases and J by 4 bases, and 10 bases separated the two germline ends. The CDR3 loop spans 15 amino acids. Germline V gene lookup returns CDR1 MNHEY and CDR2 SMNVEV (reference sequence). CDR3 region: CASSFQGFGANVLTF. DNA of the CDR3: TGTGCCAGCAGTTTTCAGGGGTTCGGGGCCAACGTCCTGACTTTC.

CDR3 protein: CASRQVSYEQYF. The CDR3 DNA reads TGTGCCAGCCGTCAGGTCTCCTACGAGCAGTACTTC. V and J are TRBV27 and TRBJ2-7, with D hard to call. V lost 8 bases and J lost 0, with 8 bases in between. The CDR3 extends over 12 amino acids. Looked up from germline, CDR1 is MNHEY and CDR2 is SMNVEV (reference sequence).